The 32 T cell receptor beta chains below all came from one sample that was sequenced in a study of blood T cell repertoires in COVID-19 (dated by TCRdb to 2019 to 2021). Libraries were made using the immunoSEQ multiplex PCR assay. Drawn from immuneACCESS, this table holds only the in-frame rearrangements with V and J called that TCRdb kept. Clones are partly lost; checked studies trace under half to an unresolved V gene and leave the rest unexplained. The sample table shows roughly 330,000 clones, and roughly 86% are seen once. The leading ten clones occupy less than 6% of the sample. Specimen: PBMCs or T cells enriched from blood (not recorded which). The source is a woman aged 25 to 39 who had recovered from COVID-19.

The chain links TRBV7-9 to TRBJ1-4; TRBD1 aligns across 9 bases. CDR1 and CDR2 from the germline V gene are SEHNR and FQNEAQ (reference sequence). Trimming at V came to 5 bases and at J to 3 bases, leaving 16 bases not matched to a gene. The CDR3 totals 19 residues. The CDR3 nucleotides read TGTGCCAGCAGCCCCATCCCGGGACAGGGTAAAGTGGCTAATGAAAAACTGTTTTTT. Translation: CASSPIPGQGKVANEKLFF.

J is TRBJ1-2 and V is TRBV6-5, with 10 positions matching TRBD1. Trimming took 0 bases from V and 8 from J; bases not matched to a gene: 9. The CDR3 has 16 amino acids. In germline, CDR1 is MNHEY, CDR2 SVGAGI. The CDR3 sequence is CASSYSGQGDSEGYTF. The CDR3 nucleotides are TGTGCCAGCAGTTACTCAGGACAGGGGGATTCCGAAGGCTACACCTTC.

The chain uses TRBV6-2 or TRBV6-3 and TRBJ1-6, with D possibly matching TRBD1 (5 bases). The CDR3 covers 18 residues. Trimming cost V 0 bases and J 7 bases, with 19 bases left between them. Germline values: CDR1 MNHEY, CDR2 SVGEGT. The CDR3 DNA follows: TGTGCCAGCAGTTACTCTCTGCGGGACCCCCGATCCAATTCACCCCTCCACTTT. Translated: CASSYSLRDPRSNSPLHF.

This chain links TRBV6-1 with TRBJ1-2, with no clear D. Germline loops: CDR1 MNHNS, CDR2 SASEGT. Deletions cut 2 bases from V and 2 bases from J, with 12 bases between. This CDR3 has 15 amino acids. The CDR3 spells CASSEYQVPNYGYTF. The CDR3 region has the DNA TGTGCCAGCAGTGAATATCAGGTCCCAAACTATGGCTACACCTTC.

J is TRBJ2-5 and V is TRBV6-2 or TRBV6-3; D perhaps matches TRBD2 (6 bases). V dropped 6 bases and J dropped 3 bases, with 14 bases sitting between them. CDR3 length equals 14 residues. Per germline, CDR1 MNHEY and CDR2 SVGEGT. The CDR3 sequence is CASSPPAGKETQYF. The DNA for the CDR3 is TGTGCCAGCAGCCCCCCCGCGGGGAAAGAGACCCAGTACTTC.

The chain recombines TRBV27 with TRBJ1-1; D call uncertain. V was clipped by 2 bases and J by 8 bases, with 9 bases between them. This CDR3 spans 12 amino acids. Germline V gene lookup returns CDR1 MNHEY and CDR2 SMNVEV (reference sequence). The CDR3 DNA follows: TGTGCCAGCAGTTTAAATCGCAGGGAAGCTTTCTTT. Translated: CASSLNRREAFF.

The J gene is TRBJ1-3, the V gene TRBV19; the D is unclear. Germline V lookup: CDR1 LNHDA, CDR2 SQIVND (reference sequence). The CDR3 totals 15 residues. Trimming pared 8 bases from V and 5 bases from J, leaving 19 bases between. CDR3 sequence (DNA): TGTGCCAGTCGAACTGGGAGCGGGCCCCGAAACACCATATATTTT. This sequence encodes CASRTGSGPRNTIYF. The variable domain in full, completed from reference TRBV19 and TRBJ1-3, reads DGGITQSPKYLFRKEGQNVTLSCEQNLNHDAMYWYRQDPGQGLRLIYYSQIVNDFQKGDIAEGYSVSREKKESFPLTVTSAQKNPTAFYLCASRTGSGPRNTIYFGEGSWLTVV.

The V call is TRBV5-8, the J call TRBJ2-2, with 7 bases lining up with TRBD2. In germline, CDR1 is SGHTS, CDR2 YDEGEE. The CDR3 length is 16 residues. Germline trimming cut 2 bases from V and 0 bases from J; bases unmatched to any gene: 4. The CDR3 loop is CASSFFGGTNTGELFF. As DNA, the CDR3 is TGTGCCAGCAGCTTTTTCGGGGGGACGAACACCGGGGAGCTGTTTTTT.

This chain joins TRBV6-5 and TRBJ2-5, with 8 bases aligning to TRBD2. CDR1 MNHEY and CDR2 SVGAGI come from the germline V gene. Unmatched junction bases numbered 10, after V lost 6 bases and J lost 4 bases. This CDR3 region has 15 residues. CDR3 region: CASRNRGGHIETQYF. CDR3 bases: TGTGCCAGCAGGAATCGGGGGGGGCATATAGAGACCCAGTACTTC.

This chain joins TRBV12-5 and TRBJ1-6; TRBD1 matches 8 bases. The V segment lost 2 bases and the J segment 8 bases; nucleotides outside the gene matches: 8. Germline lookup yields CDR1 LGHNT and CDR2 FRNRAP. This CDR3 spans 16 amino acids. The CDR3 loop reads CASGLTRGQGYSPLHF. CDR3 in DNA: TGTGCTAGTGGTTTGACTCGTGGACAGGGCTATTCACCCCTCCACTTT.

J is TRBJ1-5 and V is TRBV3-1 (or the pseudogene TRBV3-2); D remains ambiguous. Germline V gene data show CDR1 as LGHDT and CDR2 as YNNKEL (reference sequence). This CDR3 is built from 18 residues. V was trimmed by 1 base and J by 0 bases, leaving 16 bases between them. The CDR3 protein is CASSQAPVPLDSNQPQHF. Written as DNA, the CDR3 is TGTGCCAGCAGCCAAGCTCCGGTGCCCCTAGATAGCAATCAGCCCCAGCATTTT.

The DNA of the CDR3 is TGTGCCAGCAGCTTCGGTTGGGGAGGGGACGAGCAGTACTTC. Protein: CASSFGWGGDEQYF. This chain connects TRBV5-6 to TRBJ2-7, with TRBD2 matching over 7 bases. The J segment lost 5 bases and the V segment lost 2 bases, leaving 7 bases of the junction unmatched. This CDR3 is 14 amino acids long. CDR1 is SGHDT, CDR2 YYEEEE, per germline. Full variable domain (missing parts from reference TRBV5-6 and TRBJ2-7): DAGVTQSPTHLIKTRGQQVTLRCSPKSGHDTVSWYQQALGQGPQFIFQYYEEEERQRGNFPDRFSGHQFPNYSSELNVNALLLGDSALYLCASSFGWGGDEQYFGPGTRLTVT.

In this sample, this clone turned up a few times. V gene TRBV24-1 combines with J gene TRBJ1-2; the D gene is possibly TRBD1 (6 bases). Trimming cost V 7 bases and J 2 bases, with 10 bases left between them. The germline V gene has CDR1 KGHDR and CDR2 SFDVKD. CDR3 size: 13 residues. The chain's CDR3 is CATRRTDNYGYTF. Written as DNA, the CDR3 is TGTGCCACCAGAAGGACAGACAACTATGGCTACACCTTC.

The chain combines TRBV7-9 with TRBJ1-5; 10 bases are shared with TRBD1. Germline trimming cut 5 bases from V and 5 bases from J; bases unmatched to any gene: 0. The CDR3 covers 13 residues. Germline CDR1 and CDR2: SEHNR and FQNEAQ (reference sequence). The CDR3 protein is CASSGTGDQPQHF. The CDR3 region has the DNA TGTGCCAGCAGCGGGACAGGGGATCAGCCCCAGCATTTT.

This clone was seen once. The CDR3 loop reads CASSYRQSNYGYTF. CDR3 nucleotides: TGTGCCAGCAGTTACCGACAGTCTAACTATGGCTACACCTTC. The chain recombines TRBV6-5 with TRBJ1-2, with D possibly matching TRBD1 (5 bases). The V end lost 2 bases, the J end lost 0 bases, and 7 bases lay between the germline ends. This CDR3 comprises 14 residues. CDR1 and CDR2 (germline): MNHEY, SVGAGI.

The chain carries TRBV5-1 and TRBJ1-6; a weak D match, TRBD1 (6 bases). The ends were cut back, 1 base at V and 6 bases at J, with 8 bases in the middle. Germline assignment: CDR1 SGHRS and CDR2 YFSETQ. The CDR3 sequence is 14 residues long. The CDR3 is CASSLTGSNSPLHF. The CDR3 DNA reads as TGCGCCAGCAGCTTGACAGGGAGTAATTCACCCCTCCACTTT.

The rearrangement uses TRBV19 and TRBJ2-1, with 7 bases matching TRBD2. This CDR3 is 13 amino acids long. Germline CDR1 is LNHDA and CDR2 is SQIVND (reference sequence). Unmatched junction bases numbered 5, after V lost 8 bases and J lost 4 bases. The CDR3 protein is CASAPRGYNEQFF. The CDR3, as DNA: TGTGCCAGTGCACCGCGGGGGTACAATGAGCAGTTCTTC.

The chain couples TRBV4-1 to TRBJ2-7; D perhaps matches TRBD1 (6 bases). V was clipped by 4 bases and J by 5 bases, with 18 bases between them. Germline CDR1 and CDR2: MGHRA and YSYEKL. This CDR3 region has 15 residues. The DNA for the CDR3 is TGCGCCAGCAGCCGTTCGGGGACAACCGCCGACGAGCAGTACTTC. Its translation is CASSRSGTTADEQYF.

The V gene is TRBV5-1, the J gene TRBJ2-7; TRBD1 matches at 7 bases. Germline trimming cut 1 base from V and 3 bases from J; bases unmatched to any gene: 7. Germline V gene data show CDR1 as SGHRS and CDR2 as YFSETQ. The CDR3 is 15 amino acids. CDR3 region: CASSLYGDRDYEQYF. CDR3 nucleotides: TGCGCCAGCAGCTTGTATGGGGACAGAGACTACGAGCAGTACTTC.

The chain links TRBV24-1 to TRBJ1-1; TRBD1 might be the D (6 bases). The germline CDR1 and CDR2 sequences are KGHDR and SFDVKD. CDR3 length equals 13 residues. Trimming stripped 7 bases from V and 6 bases from J, with 14 bases between. This CDR3 is CATRLTGEAEAFF. As DNA, the CDR3 is TGTGCCACCAGGTTGACAGGTGAAGCTGAAGCTTTCTTT.

V gene TRBV28 combines with J gene TRBJ2-1; 10 bases fit TRBD2. CDR1 and CDR2 (germline): MDHEN, SYDVKM. The CDR3 is 15 residues long. Trimming took 2 bases from V and 7 from J; bases not matched to a gene: 5. The CDR3 loop reads CASSLSGGARNEQFF. As DNA, the CDR3 is TGTGCCAGCAGTTTAAGCGGGGGGGCTAGGAATGAGCAGTTCTTC.

V usage is TRBV14 and J usage is TRBJ2-3; 9 bases agree with TRBD2. The CDR3 consists of 17 residues. J gave up 0 bases and V 3 bases, and 7 bases lay outside the gene matches. Germline V gene sequence: CDR1 SGHDN, CDR2 FVKESK. DNA of the CDR3: TGTGCCAGCAGCCATTCCATAGCGGGGGCAAGCACAGATACGCAGTATTTT. Encoded protein: CASSHSIAGASTDTQYF. The whole variable domain, remainder taken from reference TRBV14 and TRBJ2-3, is EAGVTQFPSHSVIEKGQTVTLRCDPISGHDNLYWYRRVMGKEIKFLLHFVKESKQDESGMPNNRFLAERTGGTYSTLKVQPAELEDSGVYFCASSHSIAGASTDTQYFGPGTRLTVL.

This chain connects TRBV16 to TRBJ2-1; 14 nucleotides line up with TRBD2. This CDR3 comprises 17 residues. Germline-derived CDR1 and CDR2 are KGHSY and FQNENV. V shed 4 bases and J 9 bases; nucleotides not matched to a gene: 11. In DNA, the CDR3 is TGTGCCAGCAGCCCCCGGACTAGCGGGGGGTCTCGGGGTGAGCAGTTCTTC. Its translation: CASSPRTSGGSRGEQFF.

Comments on this clone: This CDR3 is also generated by other DNA sequences in the sample. V gene TRBV5-4 combines with J gene TRBJ2-7, with TRBD2 identical over 13 bases. The J segment lost 2 bases and the V segment lost 3 bases, leaving 2 bases of the junction unmatched. The CDR3 totals 15 residues. Germline CDR1 is SGHNT and CDR2 is YYREEE (reference sequence). CDR3 bases: TGTGCCAGCAGCTCCGGACTAGCGGGGGCCTACGAGCAGTACTTC. Its translation is CASSSGLAGAYEQYF. The full variable domain, completed using reference TRBV5-4 and TRBJ2-7, is ETGVTQSPTHLIKTRGQQVTLRCSSQSGHNTVSWYQQALGQGPQFIFQYYREEENGRGNFPPRFSGLQFPNYSSELNVNALELDDSALYLCASSSGLAGAYEQYFGPGTRLTVT.

J is TRBJ1-5 and V is TRBV4-1, with 11 bases lining up with TRBD1. The CDR3 loop spans 15 amino acids. The junction had 4 bases not matched to a gene; V was cut back by 4 bases and J by 5 bases. CDR1 MGHRA and CDR2 YSYEKL come from the germline V gene. The chain's CDR3 is CASSLGTGGDQPQHF. For the CDR3, the DNA is TGCGCCAGCAGCCTCGGGACAGGGGGGGATCAGCCCCAGCATTTT.

The chain is built from TRBV12-3 or TRBV12-4 and TRBJ1-1; 11 nucleotides match TRBD1. There are 13 residues in the CDR3. V lost 6 bases and J lost 4; bases outside the gene matches: 1. Here the CDR3 DNA reads TGTGCCAGCAGAGGACAGGGGGCCACTGAAGCTTTCTTT. Residues: CASRGQGATEAFF.

V usage is TRBV11-2 and J usage is TRBJ1-5; possible D gene TRBD1, 6 bases. The V gene lost 4 bases and the J gene lost 5 bases, with 12 bases spanning the gap. Germline V lookup: CDR1 SGHAT, CDR2 FQNNGV. The CDR3 has 14 residues. CDR3 nucleotide sequence: TGTGCCAGCAGCTCGGACAGTTACTATCAGCCCCAGCATTTT. The encoded protein is CASSSDSYYQPQHF.

V and J are TRBV7-2 and TRBJ2-7; maybe TRBD1 (5 bases). V was pared by 2 bases and J by 2 bases, with 10 bases between. There are 14 residues in the CDR3. CDR1 is SGHTA and CDR2 is FQGNSA in the germline V gene. The CDR3 coding sequence is TGTGCCAGCAGCTTACAGGGTCTAACCTACGAGCAGTACTTC. Protein: CASSLQGLTYEQYF.

The chain has TRBV5-4 and TRBJ2-3, with 9 bases fitting TRBD1. The trim removed 6 bases at V and 1 base at J, leaving 15 bases unmatched. From germline, CDR1 is SGHNT and CDR2 YYREEE (reference sequence). This CDR3 has 18 amino acids. CDR3 loop: CASTLPGQGWFGTDTQYF. The CDR3 DNA reads TGTGCCAGCACCCTCCCGGGACAGGGCTGGTTTGGCACAGATACGCAGTATTTT.

The genes are TRBV19 and TRBJ1-1, with D maybe TRBD1 (6 bases). Germline V gene lookup returns CDR1 LNHDA and CDR2 SQIVND (reference sequence). The CDR3 consists of 14 residues. The V end lost 7 bases, the J end lost 4 bases, and 16 bases lay between the germline ends. The CDR3 nucleotides read TGTGCCAGTACCGCCCGTAGGACAGCCACTGAAGCTTTCTTT. Translating it yields CASTARRTATEAFF.

The rearrangement joins TRBV4-1 to TRBJ2-1, with 7 nucleotides matching TRBD2. With 1 base clipped from V and 3 bases from J, the junction kept 6 bases outside the gene matches. Germline V gives CDR1 MGHRA, CDR2 YSYEKL. The CDR3 length is 16 residues. This CDR3 is CASSQAALALYNEQFF. The CDR3 DNA follows: TGCGCCAGCAGCCAAGCTGCACTAGCGCTCTACAATGAGCAGTTCTTC.

A single count supports this clone. The V and J genes are TRBV27 and TRBJ1-6; 7 nucleotides match TRBD1. The ends lost 1 base at V and 0 bases at J; junction bases unmatched: 6. The CDR3 runs to 18 residues. Germline-derived CDR1 and CDR2 are MNHEY and SMNVEV (reference sequence). The DNA of the CDR3 is TGTGCCAGCAGTTTATTTGGGCAGGGGGGCTCCTATAATTCACCCCTCCACTTT. As protein: CASSLFGQGGSYNSPLHF.